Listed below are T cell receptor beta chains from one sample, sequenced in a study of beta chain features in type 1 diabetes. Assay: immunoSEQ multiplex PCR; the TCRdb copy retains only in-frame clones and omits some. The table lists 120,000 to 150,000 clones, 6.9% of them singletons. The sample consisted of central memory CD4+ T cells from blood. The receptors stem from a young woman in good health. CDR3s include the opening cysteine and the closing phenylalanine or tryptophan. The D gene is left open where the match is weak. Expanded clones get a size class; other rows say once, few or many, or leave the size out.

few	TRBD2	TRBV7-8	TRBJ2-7	CASSTTSGNYEQYF	TGTGCCAGCAGCACTACTAGCGGGAACTACGAGCAGTACTTC
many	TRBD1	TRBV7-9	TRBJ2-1	CASSLGTGRGQFF	TGTGCCAGCAGCTTAGGGACAGGCCGGGGGCAGTTCTTC
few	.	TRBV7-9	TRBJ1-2	CASSLTQGKGYGYTF	TGTGCCAGCAGCTTAACCCAGGGAAAGGGCTATGGCTACACCTTC
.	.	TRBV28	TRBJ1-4	CASSLGRGREKLFF	TGTGCCAGCAGTTTGGGAAGGGGCCGGGAAAAACTGTTTTTT
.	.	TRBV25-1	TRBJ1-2	CASSQGGRHGYTF	TGTGCCAGCAGTCAAGGGGGACGGCATGGCTACACCTTC
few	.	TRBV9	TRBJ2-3	CASSVGGNTDTQYF	TGTGCCAGCAGCGTAGGCGGGAACACAGATACGCAGTATTTT
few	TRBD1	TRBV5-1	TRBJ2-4	CASSYGQGARLAKNIQYF	TGCGCCAGCAGTTACGGACAGGGGGCTCGGCTGGCCAAAAACATTCAGTACTTC
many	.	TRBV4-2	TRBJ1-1	CASSQEITGLNTEAFF	TGTGCCAGCAGCCAAGAAATAACAGGGTTGAACACTGAAGCTTTCTTT
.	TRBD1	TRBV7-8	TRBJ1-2	CASSPRTGASNYGYTF	TGTGCCAGCAGCCCGCGGACAGGAGCTTCTAACTATGGCTACACCTTC
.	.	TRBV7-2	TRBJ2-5	CASSTQIRTDGGQTQYF	TGTGCCAGCAGCACCCAAATTAGGACAGACGGCGGGCAGACCCAGTACTTC
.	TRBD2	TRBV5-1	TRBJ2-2	CASSPASGNTGELFF	TGCGCCAGCAGCCCCGCTAGCGGGAACACCGGGGAGCTGTTTTTT
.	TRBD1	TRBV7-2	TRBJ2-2	CASSFGQGDTGELFF	TGTGCCAGCAGCTTCGGACAGGGGGACACCGGGGAGCTGTTTTTT
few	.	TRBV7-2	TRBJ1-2	CASSLGVRGGYTF	TGTGCCAGCAGCTTAGGTGTAAGGGGCGGCTACACCTTC
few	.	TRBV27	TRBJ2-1	CASSGGLGNNEQFF	TGTGCCAGCAGTGGAGGGCTGGGAAACAATGAGCAGTTCTTC
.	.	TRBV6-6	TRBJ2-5	CASKSDGGTQYF	TGTGCCAGCAAATCGGACGGAGGGACCCAGTACTTC
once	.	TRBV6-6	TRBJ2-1	CASSQGIINEQFF	TGTGCCAGCTCTCAGGGGATAATCAATGAGCAGTTCTTC
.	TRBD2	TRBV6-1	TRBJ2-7	CAISVRSSGALEQYF	TGTGCCATCAGTGTTAGGTCTAGCGGGGCCCTGGAGCAGTACTTC
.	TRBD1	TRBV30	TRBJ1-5	CAWGGQGSGNQPQHF	TGTGCCTGGGGCGGACAGGGGAGCGGCAATCAGCCCCAGCATTTT
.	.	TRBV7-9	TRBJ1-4	CASSRDWGEKLFF	TGTGCCAGCAGCCGGGACTGGGGAGAAAAACTGTTTTTT
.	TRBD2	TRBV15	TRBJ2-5	CATSTSGSKTQYF	TGTGCCACCAGCACTAGCGGGAGCAAGACCCAGTACTTC
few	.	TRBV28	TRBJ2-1	CASSLGGARGNEQFF	TGTGCCAGCAGTTTGGGGGGGGCGCGGGGCAATGAGCAGTTCTTC
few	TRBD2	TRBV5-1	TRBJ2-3	CASTPGTSGRVRTDTQYF	TGCGCCAGTACCCCAGGGACTAGCGGGAGAGTTAGGACAGATACGCAGTATTTT
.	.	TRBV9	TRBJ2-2	CASSVSGRENTGELFF	TGTGCCAGCAGCGTAAGCGGTCGAGAGAACACCGGGGAGCTGTTTTTT
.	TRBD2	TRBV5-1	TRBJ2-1	CASSYNSGRAVNEQFF	TGCGCCAGCAGCTACAATAGCGGGAGGGCTGTCAATGAGCAGTTCTTC
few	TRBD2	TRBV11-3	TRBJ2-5	CASSLEGLAGETQYF	TGTGCCAGCAGCTTAGAGGGACTAGCGGGAGAGACCCAGTACTTC
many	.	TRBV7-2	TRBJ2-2	CASSIQSGNTGELFF	TGTGCCAGCAGCATACAATCAGGGAACACCGGGGAGCTGTTTTTT
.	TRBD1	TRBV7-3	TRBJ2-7	CASSQTGSTNEQYF	TGTGCCAGCAGCCAGACAGGGTCTACGAATGAGCAGTACTTC
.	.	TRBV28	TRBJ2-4	CASSPLPGVVLLAKNIQYF	TGTGCCAGCAGTCCACTGCCAGGGGTTGTGCTCCTAGCCAAAAACATTCAGTACTTC
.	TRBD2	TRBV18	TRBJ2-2	CASSAGLQANTGELFF	TGTGCCAGCTCCGCGGGACTACAAGCGAACACCGGGGAGCTGTTTTTT
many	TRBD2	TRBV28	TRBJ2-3	CASSSSTSGPLDTQYF	TGTGCCAGCAGTTCAAGCACTAGCGGACCTCTCGATACGCAGTATTTT
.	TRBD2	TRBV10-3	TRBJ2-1	CAISERAGGNNEQFF	TGTGCCATCAGTGAAAGGGCGGGAGGGAACAATGAGCAGTTCTTC
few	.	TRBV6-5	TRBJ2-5	CASSPYLRQETQYF	TGTGCCAGCAGCCCTTACCTCAGGCAAGAGACCCAGTACTTC
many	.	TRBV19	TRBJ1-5	CASKGDGGPQHF	TGTGCCAGTAAAGGAGACGGCGGGCCCCAGCATTTT
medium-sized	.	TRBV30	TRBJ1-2	CAWSVTRNGYTF	TGTGCCTGGAGTGTCACTAGGAATGGCTACACCTTC
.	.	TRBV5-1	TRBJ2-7	CASSLLGDTLNYEQYF	TGCGCCAGCAGCTTGCTCGGGGACACCTTAAACTACGAGCAGTACTTC
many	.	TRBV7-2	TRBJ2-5	CASSLRSSRETQYF	TGTGCCAGCAGCTTAAGGTCATCCAGGGAGACCCAGTACTTC
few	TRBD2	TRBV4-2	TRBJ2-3	CASSQGPTSGRTDTQYF	TGTGCCAGCAGCCAAGGGCCCACTAGCGGCCGCACAGATACGCAGTATTTT
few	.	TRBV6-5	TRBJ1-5	CASSDTGRRDQPQHF	TGTGCCAGCAGCGATACAGGTCGAAGGGATCAGCCCCAGCATTTT
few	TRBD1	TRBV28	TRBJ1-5	CASSLVGQGGQPQHF	TGTGCCAGCAGTTTAGTAGGACAGGGGGGGCAGCCCCAGCATTTT
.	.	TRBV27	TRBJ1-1	CASSGLGTGTEAFF	TGTGCCAGCAGTGGGCTAGGAACAGGCACTGAAGCTTTCTTT
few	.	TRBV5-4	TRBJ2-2	CASSQDPSLGTGELFF	TGTGCCAGCAGCCAAGATCCTAGCCTGGGGACCGGGGAGCTGTTTTTT
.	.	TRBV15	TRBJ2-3	CATSRLTGDTDTQYF	TGTGCCACCAGCAGACTAACAGGAGACACAGATACGCAGTATTTT
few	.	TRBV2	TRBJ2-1	CASSEVYRANEQFF	TGTGCCAGCAGTGAAGTCTACAGGGCCAATGAGCAGTTCTTC
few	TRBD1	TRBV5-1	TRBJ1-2	CASSFTGTGNGYTF	TGCGCCAGCAGCTTTACCGGGACAGGGAACGGCTACACCTTC
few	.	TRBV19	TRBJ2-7	CASNSQQDGYEQYF	TGTGCCAGTAATTCGCAACAGGACGGCTACGAGCAGTACTTC
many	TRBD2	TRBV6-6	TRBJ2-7	CASRPTSGSYEQYF	TGTGCCAGCAGACCGACTAGCGGGAGTTACGAGCAGTACTTC
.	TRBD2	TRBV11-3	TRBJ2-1	CASSFGVGRTYNEQFF	TGTGCCAGCAGCTTCGGGGTCGGGAGGACCTACAATGAGCAGTTCTTC